These T cell receptor beta chains were read from a single sample in a study of cytomegalovirus exposure and HLA in healthy donors. Method: immunoSEQ multiplex PCR; TCRdb's copy keeps in-frame clones and lacks some. The data hold 150,000 to 200,000 clones, with roughly 82% observed a single time. Input material: PBMCs. The receptor set was obtained from a girl aged 5-17 years in good health and CMV-seropositive. Both conserved end residues are part of each CDR3. The D gene is left open where the match is weak. A clone size is listed for some rows: how often the clone was seen (once, few, many), or a class if it is expanded.

length	V	J	size	D	DNA	CDR3
14	TRBV7-3	TRBJ2-3	.	.	TGTGCCAGCAGTAGGTCGGGTCCCACAGATACGCAGTATTTT	CASSRSGPTDTQYF
17	TRBV29-1	TRBJ2-6	.	TRBD1	TGCAGCGTTGAAGAGGGGACAGGGCTTGCCGGGGCCAACGTCCTGACTTTC	CSVEEGTGLAGANVLTF
16	TRBV5-1	TRBJ2-3	.	TRBD2	TGCGCCAGCAGCTTGGAAGTCGGGACTAGCGCAGATACGCAGTATTTT	CASSLEVGTSADTQYF
14	TRBV16	TRBJ2-2	.	TRBD1	TGTGCCAGCAGCAATGACAGGGTCGCGGGGGAGCTGTTTTTT	CASSNDRVAGELFF
15	TRBV28	TRBJ1-1	once	.	TGTGCCAGCAGTTTGGTGTCGGGATGGAACACTGAAGCTTTCTTT	CASSLVSGWNTEAFF
14	TRBV19	TRBJ1-2	once	.	TGTGCCAGTAGTATGCCGCCGGAGAACTATGGCTACACCTTC	CASSMPPENYGYTF
11	TRBV19	TRBJ1-2	.	.	TGTGCCAGCCTAGCCCGCGATGGCTACACCTTC	CASLARDGYTF
13	TRBV6-5	TRBJ1-2	once	TRBD1	TGTGCCAGCAGTTTGACAGGGGGATATGGCTACACCTTC	CASSLTGGYGYTF
13	TRBV5-1	TRBJ1-1	.	.	TGCGCCAGCAGCTTGGGGGCGACCACTGAAGCTTTCTTT	CASSLGATTEAFF
14	TRBV7-8	TRBJ1-5	.	.	TGTGCCAGCAGCGAGGGGGGGTTCAATCAGCCCCAGCATTTT	CASSEGGFNQPQHF
14	TRBV6-5	TRBJ1-1	few	TRBD1	TGTGCCAGCACCAGACAGGGGATGAACACTGAAGCTTTCTTT	CASTRQGMNTEAFF
14	TRBV30	TRBJ1-4	.	TRBD1	TGTGCCTGGAGCCCCGGGACAGCAAATGAAAAACTGTTTTTT	CAWSPGTANEKLFF
13	TRBV6-1	TRBJ2-7	.	.	TGTGCCAGCAACGGACAGTACCCCTACGAGCAGTACTTC	CASNGQYPYEQYF
15	TRBV7-3	TRBJ2-5	once	.	TGTGCCAGCAGCTTCAGCGCGACTAGAGGAGAGACCCAGTACTTC	CASSFSATRGETQYF
13	TRBV5-6	TRBJ2-5	.	.	TGTGCCAGCAGCTTGGAAGGCGTAGGGGCCCAGTACTTC	CASSLEGVGAQYF
13	TRBV28	TRBJ1-4	.	.	TGTGCCAGCAGTCAACCCCCTCAACAGAATTTGTTTTTT	CASSQPPQQNLFF
15	TRBV5-4	TRBJ2-3	.	TRBD2	TGTGCCAGCAGCCTGACTAGCGGGAGAACAGATACGCAGTATTTT	CASSLTSGRTDTQYF
14	TRBV5-1	TRBJ2-7	.	.	TGCGCCAGCAGCTTGGGGGGCCGGACAGACGAGCAGTACTTC	CASSLGGRTDEQYF
21	TRBV7-3	TRBJ2-2	.	TRBD2	TGTGCCAGCAGCTCGGCCAGGGTTTCGGTGACTAGCGGGATAGGTACCGGGGAGCTGTTTTTT	CASSSARVSVTSGIGTGELFF
16	TRBV19	TRBJ1-2	.	TRBD1	TGTGCCACCACGCCCCCTAAAGACAGGGAGAGCTATGGCTACACCTTC	CATTPPKDRESYGYTF
16	TRBV6-6	TRBJ2-1	.	TRBD1	TGTGCCAGCAGTTACTTTCCCTCAGGGGGCTGGATTGAGCAGTTCTTC	CASSYFPSGGWIEQFF
15	TRBV11-2	TRBJ2-7	.	.	TGTGCCAGCAGCTTTGCAGGGCCATTCTCCTACGAGCAGTACTTC	CASSFAGPFSYEQYF
17	TRBV28	TRBJ1-1	once	TRBD1	TGTGCCAGCAGTTTACTTGACAGGGTCCCCTCGAACACTGAAGCTTTCTTT	CASSLLDRVPSNTEAFF
18	TRBV5-1	TRBJ2-5	.	TRBD2	TGCGCCAGCTGTCCATACCCACTAGCGGGGGGATTTGGAGAGACCCAGTACTTC	CASCPYPLAGGFGETQYF
16	TRBV11-2	TRBJ1-4	.	TRBD1	TGTGCCAGCAGCTCCGGATGGACAGGGGAGTACGAAAAACTGTTTTTT	CASSSGWTGEYEKLFF
13	TRBV7-9	TRBJ1-2	.	TRBD1	TGTGCCAGCAGCCCTGACAGGGATCGAGGCTACACCTTC	CASSPDRDRGYTF
13	TRBV28	TRBJ1-5	.	TRBD1	TGTGCCAGCAGTTTCGAGGGACAGCAGCCCCAGCATTTT	CASSFEGQQPQHF
13	TRBV10-2	TRBJ2-7	.	.	TGCGCCAGCAGCCACCCCAACACCTACGAGCAGTACTTC	CASSHPNTYEQYF